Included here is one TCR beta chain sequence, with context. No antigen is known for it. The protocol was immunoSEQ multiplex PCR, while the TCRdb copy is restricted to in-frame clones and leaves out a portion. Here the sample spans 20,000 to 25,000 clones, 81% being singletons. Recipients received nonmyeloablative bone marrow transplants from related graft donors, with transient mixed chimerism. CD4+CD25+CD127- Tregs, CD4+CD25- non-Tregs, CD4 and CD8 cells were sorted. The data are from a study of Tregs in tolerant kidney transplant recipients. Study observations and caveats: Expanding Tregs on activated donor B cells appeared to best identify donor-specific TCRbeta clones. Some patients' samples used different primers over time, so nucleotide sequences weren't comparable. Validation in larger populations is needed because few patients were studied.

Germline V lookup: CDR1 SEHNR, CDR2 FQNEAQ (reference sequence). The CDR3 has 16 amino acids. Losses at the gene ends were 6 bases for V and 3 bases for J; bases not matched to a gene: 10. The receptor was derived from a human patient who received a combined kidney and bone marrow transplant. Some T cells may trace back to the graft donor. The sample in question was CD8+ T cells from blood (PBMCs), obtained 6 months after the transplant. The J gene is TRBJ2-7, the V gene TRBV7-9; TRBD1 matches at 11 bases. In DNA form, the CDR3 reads TGTGCCAGCAGTCGATTGGGGGGGACAGGGGGCTACGAGCAGTACTTC. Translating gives CASSRLGGTGGYEQYF.